This T cell receptor beta chain derives from a study of OX40 agonist ivuxolimab in advanced cancers. Points on this clone: Its target is not known.

V shed 6 bases, J shed 1 base, and the junction held 6 bases outside the gene matches. This CDR3 region has 16 residues. Looked up from germline, CDR1 is MNHEY and CDR2 is SMNVEV (reference sequence). Study observations and caveats: There were also nonresponders showing low normalized T-cell clonal expansion.

Clones were read by immunoSEQ multiplex PCR, and TCRdb kept only the in-frame ones, dropping some. The table records fewer than 100,000 clones, over 90% of them present only once. This receptor was obtained from an adult with an advanced solid tumor such as melanoma, head and neck, liver or kidney cancer. The sequencing here drew on CD4+ or CD8+ T cells sorted from blood, taken in a trial of the OX40 agonist ivuxolimab. This chain connects TRBV27 to TRBJ2-5; 12 bases are a match to TRBD2. CDR3 loop: CASSPTSGRVQETQYF. CDR3 sequence (DNA): TGTGCCAGCAGCCCGACTAGCGGGAGAGTCCAAGAGACCCAGTACTTC.